This TCR beta chain comes out of a study of shared clonotypes between healthy human individuals. Study at large: Ranging from 18 to 49 in age, donors were a couple of women and a few men. Per donor, CD8 memory used one plate, CD8 naive used two, CD4 memory used three and CD4 naive used three.

Naive CD8 cells comprised CD45RO-negative, CCR7-positively selected cells, excluding terminally differentiated effector memory CD45RA+ cells. Points from the study as a whole: Among non-shared clonotypes, generation probabilities were lower than among those shared by all four donors.

The V gene lost 0 bases and the J gene lost 6 bases, with 14 bases spanning the gap. Germline CDR1 PRHDT, CDR2 FYEKMQ (reference sequence). CDR3 length: 16 residues. Of note for this clone: Its antigen is currently unknown.

The assay was immunoSEQ multiplex PCR, and TCRdb's table has in-frame clones only and misses some. The data show hundreds of thousands of clones, with 96% seen just once and over 0.2% held by the top ten. The TCR sequence derives from a young man in good health. V and J are TRBV13 and TRBJ2-2; D is possibly TRBD1 (6 bases). Sequenced: naive CD8+ T cells sorted from blood. CDR3 bases: TGTGCCAGCAGCTTAGGCATAGCGACAGGCCCCGGGGAGCTGTTTTTT. As protein: CASSLGIATGPGELFF.